This entry is about one TCR beta chain. This clonotype was found many times. The clone's antigen remains unknown. No clone much larger than this one lies a single base away; base qualities are absent. Stable hyperthyroidism was defined as no progression to ophthalmopathy within 18 months of follow-up. Patients with hyperthyroidism were aged 18 to 65 years, had been newly diagnosed, and had a disease duration of less than 2 months. Patients with other autoimmune diseases, uncontrolled infections, pregnancy or lactation were excluded. Clinical symptoms, serum thyroxine, TRAb, thyroid ultrasound and orbital computed tomography formed the basis of the diagnosis. Ficoll-Paque density gradient centrifugation was used to isolate PBMCs from around 9.1 ml of fresh peripheral blood. Trizol reagent was used to extract the total RNA, and its quality was then checked on an Agilent 2100 Bioanalyzer. The entry originates in a study of Graves' ophthalmopathy and Graves' hyperthyroidism (dated by TCRdb to the late 2010s). About the investigation overall: Peripheral blood samples were taken at the time of initial diagnosis, before any treatment was given. The study used signatures of the TCR beta repertoire to tell Graves' ophthalmopathy apart from Graves' hyperthyroidism and to predict which patients would progress to ophthalmopathy. In total, some 140 blood samples were TCR-sequenced: approximately 40 ophthalmopathy, 80 or so hyperthyroidism and roughly 17 hyperthyroidism-to-ophthalmopathy patients. To explore V-J signatures that separate ophthalmopathy from hyperthyroidism, a discovery set of about a hundred patients was enrolled, consisting of 43 with ophthalmopathy and about 60 with stable hyperthyroidism. For independent validation, a separate cohort was made up of 18 hyperthyroidism patients plus 17 patients who later progressed from hyperthyroidism to ophthalmopathy. In roughly 6 hyperthyroidism patients, the T-cell repertoires found in thyroid tissue were compared with those found in blood. Once sampling was done, hyperthyroidism patients were given methimazole at a starting dose of 30 mg daily, while ophthalmopathy patients were given high-dose intravenous methylprednisolone. The study at large found these results: Ophthalmopathy was separated from stable hyperthyroidism by the 13-signature model with about 85% sensitivity and approximately 84% specificity in cross-validation and with 80%/75% in the test set. Sample size was not predetermined statistically, and investigators were not blinded to group allocation. Most expanded thyroid clonotypes with frequency above 0.001 were also detected in blood, suggesting blood repertoires may reflect the thyroid immune response. In validation, the model predicted ophthalmopathy progression with over 60% sensitivity and roughly 78% specificity; some 13 predicted patients were CT-confirmed with GO in a median of approximately 6.5 months.

For repertoire sequencing, TCR beta CDR3 regions were amplified from RNA transcripts. The first round of RT-PCR was done with HTBI primers and the Qiagen OneStep RT-PCR kit, and was followed by a second round of multiplex PCR, then size selection and purification. Libraries were sequenced paired-end with 100 bp reads on an Illumina HiSeq2000. The authors processed their data as follows. SOAPnuke was used for read processing, and reads with adapters, uncalled bases, a mean Phred below 15, or no exact constant-primer or identifier match were discarded. COPE v1.2.5 was used to merge high-quality paired reads. Each unique nucleotide sequence was defined as a clonotype, and clonotypes were aligned to IMGT TRB V, D and J references with MiTCR v1.1. Analysis was restricted to V-J combinations with a frequency above 0.0001, which covered just over 98% of repertoires. For each V-J combination, a TCR clonal expansion and chaos score was defined as F50 clonal expansion divided by the chaos observed in the TCRdist matrix. Features were reduced by Welch's t-statistics and random forest to around 14 V-J combinations, which fed a naive Bayes classifier. The similarity between thyroid and blood repertoires was quantified using the Morisita-Horn index. The public reads were quality trimmed at Q25 with fastp and then assembled into clones with MiXCR by TCRdb, keeping productive beta chains. Rows are unified per CDR3 protein, each entry keeping the most common DNA and genes. Here the V and J calls rest on TCRdb's processing, not on the authors' analysis. Here the sample has about 370,000 distinct CDR3 sequences; about a sixth occur a single time. The ten top clones hold approximately 2.4% of the sample.

The CDR3 contains 15 residues, cysteine and phenylalanine counted. Of the read, only the CDR3 DNA is kept; its 45 bases are in frame from base 1. Trimming at the junction amounts to 7 bases on V and 3 bases on J, and the germline ends lie 19 bases apart. Via the germline V gene, CDR1 is SGHRS and CDR2 YFSETQ. This chain joins TRBV5-1 to TRBJ1-1, with a tentative D gene TRBD1 over 6 matching bases. The specimen was peripheral blood. The clonotype was recovered from an adult woman with stable Graves' hyperthyroidism. This receptor has the CDR3 CASRPGATSDTEAFF. The nucleotide sequence reads as follows: TGCGCCAGCCGTCCGGGGGCGACGTCGGACACTGAAGCTTTCTTT.